The clone carrying this T cell receptor (beta chain) was seen repeatedly, ten times or more. This entry belongs to a study of T cells of healthy individuals. From germline, CDR1 is SGHVS and CDR2 FQNEAQ. V lost 4 bases and J 3 bases, leaving 5 bases between the germline ends. CDR3 length: 12 residues. MiXCR, run by TCRdb on the 5' RACE reads, gives a single entry per CDR3 protein. The sample includes over 95,000 distinct CDR3 sequences, roughly 18% seen only once; the top ten take 6.2%. This clonotype originated in a human donor in good health. The chain carries TRBV7-8 and TRBJ2-3; D is unclear. The CDR3 spells CASSSPTDTQYF. For the CDR3, the DNA is TGTGCCAGCAGCTCGCCGACAGATACGCAGTATTTT.